This is a list of T cell receptor beta chains from one sample in a study of blood T cell repertoires in COVID-19. The protocol was immunoSEQ multiplex PCR, while the TCRdb copy is restricted to in-frame clones and leaves out a portion. The sample has around 250,000 clones; 65% to 90% are singletons. The sequenced material came from PBMCs or T cells enriched from blood (not recorded which). The receptors originated from a man aged 18 to 29 who had recovered from COVID-19. Both conserved end residues are part of each CDR3. Each record gives: V gene, D gene, clone size, J gene, CDR3 DNA, CDR3 protein. A D gene is named only where the DNA matches it firmly. Clone size is shown for a subset of rows, as once, few, many or a class of expanded clone.

TRBV28	TRBD1	NA	TRBJ1-4	TGTGCCAGCAGTTTTTTTCTCGGGACAGGGCCTAATGAAAAACTGTTTTTT	CASSFFLGTGPNEKLFF
TRBV2	TRBD2	few	TRBJ2-7	TGTGCCAGCAGTGAAACGGCGGGAGGTTCCTACGAGCAGTACTTC	CASSETAGGSYEQYF
TRBV7-9	TRBD1	NA	TRBJ2-6	TGTGCCAGCAGCTCGGGACAGGAGATCTCTGGGGCCAACGTCCTGACTTTC	CASSSGQEISGANVLTF
TRBV7-8	NA	NA	TRBJ2-1	TGTGCCAGCAGCCGGTTCGCGGTCCACAATGAGCAGTTCTTC	CASSRFAVHNEQFF
TRBV11-2	TRBD1	NA	TRBJ2-4	TGTGCCAGCAGCTTAGATCACCGTGGGGACAGCTTCGAGTACTTC	CASSLDHRGDSFEYF
TRBV7-3	NA	NA	TRBJ1-4	TGTGCCAGCAGCTTAGACAAGAATGAAAAACTGTTTTTT	CASSLDKNEKLFF
TRBV28	NA	NA	TRBJ2-5	TGTGCCAGCAGTCCCGCCACAGGGCGCGAGACCCAGTACTTC	CASSPATGRETQYF
TRBV3-1/TRBV3-2	NA	NA	TRBJ1-2	TGTGCCAGCAGCCAAGATGTCGTGGGGCTGATCTATGGCTACACCTTC	CASSQDVVGLIYGYTF
TRBV18	TRBD2	NA	TRBJ2-1	TGTGCCAGCTCACCCCGCGGGGACTCGCGGGAGGGCGTCCATGAGCAGTTCTTC	CASSPRGDSREGVHEQFF
TRBV5-1	NA	NA	TRBJ2-7	TGCGCCAGCAGCTCGCGGGACAGACACTACGAGCAGTACTTC	CASSSRDRHYEQYF
TRBV10-3	NA	NA	TRBJ2-7	TGTGCCATCAGTGACCAGGCCTACGAGCAGTACTTC	CAISDQAYEQYF
TRBV9	TRBD2	NA	TRBJ2-1	TGTGCCAGCAGCGTAGTCGGGGGGAACAATGAGCAGTTCTTC	CASSVVGGNNEQFF
TRBV30	NA	few	TRBJ1-2	TGTGCCTGGAATAAATATGCGGCTTTCTTAGGAGGCTACACCTTC	CAWNKYAAFLGGYTF
TRBV30	NA	NA	TRBJ1-3	TGTGCCTGGGAGACAAGCTCTGGAAACACCATATATTTT	CAWETSSGNTIYF
TRBV12-3/TRBV12-4	NA	NA	TRBJ2-1	TGTGCCAGCAGTTTAGTAGTTGGTGAGCAGTTCTTC	CASSLVVGEQFF
TRBV3-1/TRBV3-2	TRBD1	NA	TRBJ1-6	TGTGCCAGCAGCCCGGACAGGGGAAATTCACCCCTCCACTTT	CASSPDRGNSPLHF
TRBV3-1/TRBV3-2	NA	once	TRBJ1-3	TGTGCCAGCAGCCAAGCGCTAAACTCTGGAAACACCATATATTTT	CASSQALNSGNTIYF
TRBV4-2	TRBD2	NA	TRBJ2-5	TGTGCCAGCAGCCAAACATTCAGCGGGGGGGCCCCGAATCAAGAGACCCAGTACTTC	CASSQTFSGGAPNQETQYF
TRBV11-2	NA	NA	TRBJ2-3	TGTGCCAGCAGCTTGACAGCAACTAGCACAGATACGCAGTATTTT	CASSLTATSTDTQYF
TRBV19	NA	NA	TRBJ1-1	TGTGCCAGTAGTGTCGGGCCTGGGGCCACTGAAGCTTTCTTT	CASSVGPGATEAFF
TRBV28	TRBD2	NA	TRBJ2-7	TGTGCCAGCAGTCCCAGGACTAGCTCCTACGAGCAGTACTTC	CASSPRTSSYEQYF
TRBV28	TRBD1	NA	TRBJ1-2	TGTGCCAGCAGGCCACAGGGGTGGGACTATGGCTACACCTTC	CASRPQGWDYGYTF
TRBV21-1	NA	NA	TRBJ2-1	TGTGCCAGCAGTCCCCCCGGACACTCCTACAATGAGCAGTTCTTC	CASSPPGHSYNEQFF
TRBV12-3/TRBV12-4	NA	NA	TRBJ2-7	TGTGCCAGCAGCCCCGAGTGGTCCCACGAGCAGTACTTC	CASSPEWSHEQYF
TRBV13	TRBD1	NA	TRBJ1-2	TGTGCCAGCAGGGACAGGGGGTCGAATGGCTACACCTTC	CASRDRGSNGYTF
TRBV10-2	TRBD2	NA	TRBJ2-2	TGCGCCAGCAGTGAATTGCGGGGGACGAACACCGGGGAGCTGTTTTTT	CASSELRGTNTGELFF
TRBV27	NA	NA	TRBJ2-1	TGTGCCAGCAGTTCCGGTGGCAATGAGCAGTTCTTC	CASSSGGNEQFF
TRBV3-1/TRBV3-2	TRBD1	NA	TRBJ2-3	TGTGCCAGCAGCCATGGACAGGGGGTAGATACGCAGTATTTT	CASSHGQGVDTQYF
TRBV7-9	TRBD1	NA	TRBJ1-2	TGTGCCAGCAGCTTAGCGAACAGGGGACTCTATGGCTACACCTTC	CASSLANRGLYGYTF
TRBV18	NA	NA	TRBJ2-2	TGTGCCAGCTCACCGGGGTGGACAGCGACTAACACCGGGGAGCTGTTTTTT	CASSPGWTATNTGELFF
TRBV6-1	NA	NA	TRBJ2-7	TGTGCCAGCAGTGAAGGAAGGAGGGGCTACGAGCAGTACTTC	CASSEGRRGYEQYF
TRBV5-1	TRBD1	NA	TRBJ1-2	TGCGCCAGCAGCTTGGGGACAGGGGGCCTTCTCTATGGCTACACCTTC	CASSLGTGGLLYGYTF
TRBV19	NA	NA	TRBJ1-1	TGTGCCAGTAATCGGGGGGGTTTAATGAACACTGAAGCTTTCTTT	CASNRGGLMNTEAFF
TRBV29-1	TRBD1	NA	TRBJ2-2	TGCAGCGTGAAAACGGGACAGGTGAACACCGGGGAGCTGTTTTTT	CSVKTGQVNTGELFF
TRBV19	TRBD1	NA	TRBJ1-5	TGTGCCAGTAGTCCCGGGACAGGAGTCCAGCCCCAGCATTTT	CASSPGTGVQPQHF
TRBV28	TRBD1	NA	TRBJ1-2	TGTGCCAGCAGCCATAGGGACAGGAGAGGCAACTACAACTATGGCTACACCTTC	CASSHRDRRGNYNYGYTF
TRBV11-1	NA	few	TRBJ2-2	TGTGCCAGCAGCTTAGACAGGAACACCGGGGAGCTGTTTTTT	CASSLDRNTGELFF
TRBV10-2	NA	NA	TRBJ2-2	TGCGCCAGCAGTGAGCAACGCCTGAGGAACACCGGGGAGCTGTTTTTT	CASSEQRLRNTGELFF
TRBV5-1	NA	NA	TRBJ2-7	TGCGCCAGCAGCCTTCCTGACAGATACGAGCAGTACTTC	CASSLPDRYEQYF
TRBV2	TRBD1	once	TRBJ1-3	TGTGCCAGCGGGGCGAGGAGGGGGCGAGCTGGAAACACCATATATTTT	CASGARRGRAGNTIYF
TRBV2	NA	NA	TRBJ1-2	TGTGCCAGCAAATCGGACAGAGCAACCTATGGCTACACCTTC	CASKSDRATYGYTF
TRBV18	NA	NA	TRBJ2-3	TGTGCCAGCTCACCAGGGCCCACAGATACGCAGTATTTT	CASSPGPTDTQYF
TRBV5-1	TRBD2	once	TRBJ2-5	TGCGCCAGCAGGGAGCTGGTAGCGGGAGAGGGCGAGACCCAGTACTTC	CASRELVAGEGETQYF
TRBV7-9	TRBD1	once	TRBJ1-4	TGTGCCAGCAGCACGACAGGGGGGTTTACTGAAAAACTGTTTTTT	CASSTTGGFTEKLFF
TRBV18	NA	NA	TRBJ1-3	TGTGCCAGCTCACCTACTGGGTCAAGGGGTTCTGGAAACACCATATATTTT	CASSPTGSRGSGNTIYF
TRBV15	NA	NA	TRBJ2-7	TGTGCCACCAGCATCGGGACTCGCCCCTACGAGCAGTACTTC	CATSIGTRPYEQYF
TRBV12-3/TRBV12-4	NA	NA	TRBJ2-7	TGTGCCAGCGCCCGGTCCTACGAGCAGTACTTC	CASARSYEQYF
TRBV12-3/TRBV12-4	TRBD1	NA	TRBJ1-2	TGTGCCAGCAGCTCGGGACAGGGGCTTGGCTACACCTTC	CASSSGQGLGYTF
TRBV27	NA	NA	TRBJ2-3	TGTGCCAGCAGTCTCGGACAGAGCACAGATACGCAGTATTTT	CASSLGQSTDTQYF